The clone carrying this T cell receptor beta chain came up a few times. The record originates from a study of blood T cell repertoires in COVID-19. Study information: Sites across the United States, Italy and Spain contributed samples from acute and convalescent COVID-19. Sample material is recorded as cDNA or gDNA derived from T cells, B-cell-depleted T cells, or PBMCs.

V dropped 3 bases and J dropped 1 base, with 10 bases sitting between them. This CDR3 comprises 14 residues. CDR1 is SGHRS, CDR2 YFSETQ, per germline. In the original analysis: For nucleated cells, counts were estimated from reference gene primer amplification. This table comes from immunoSEQ multiplex PCR, and its TCRdb copy is limited to in-frame clones, with some not included. V and J calls and clone size are as listed in that table; D and trimming were resolved from the DNA. The top ten clones hold 4.9% of a sample with roughly 250,000 clones, less than 85% of them seen once. The V call is TRBV5-1, the J call TRBJ1-1, with D perhaps matching TRBD1 (6 bases). Source material: peripheral blood. The TCR comes from a woman over 75 with active or convalescent COVID-19. CDR3 DNA: TGCGCCAGCAGCTCGCTCAGGGGGAACACTGAAGCTTTCTTT. Translated: CASSSLRGNTEAFF.